Below, 22 T cell receptor beta chains from the same sample are listed, as sequenced in a study of CD8 T cells in Susac syndrome (dated by TCRdb to about 2019). Library method: the immunoSEQ multiplex PCR assay. RNA was extracted using the RNeasy kit, and roughly 0.5 to 1 microgram was reverse transcribed with random hexamers. Through fastp at Q25 and MiXCR, TCRdb rebuilt clones from the public reads, retaining in-frame beta chains. For every CDR3 protein sequence, its rows merge into one entry that carries the most common genes and DNA. Here the sample has some 260,000 distinct CDR3 sequences; 93% occur a single time. The ten largest clones capture around 0.067% of the sample. The specimen sequenced was CD4+ T cells from PBMCs. Source of these receptors: a human donor with multiple sclerosis.

The chain carries TRBV15 and TRBJ2-7; either TRBD1 or TRBD2 may supply D (5 bases each). The germline gives CDR1 LNHNV, CDR2 YYDKDF (reference sequence). CDR3 length: 13 amino acids. V lost 4 bases and J 3 bases, leaving 10 bases between the germline ends. This CDR3 is CATSTARGYEQYF. Here the CDR3 DNA reads TGTGCCACCAGCACGGCGAGGGGCTACGAGCAGTACTTC.

The chain combines TRBV29-1 with TRBJ2-1, with 11 nucleotides matching TRBD2. J was trimmed by 12 bases and V by 4 bases; bases with no gene match: 8. The CDR3 has 13 residues. CDR1 and CDR2 (germline): SQVTM, ANQGSEA. Here the CDR3 DNA reads TGCAGCGTTGGAGAGGTTACTAGCGGGAGGCAGTTCTTC. It encodes CSVGEVTSGRQFF.

This clonotype was recorded once. The DNA of the CDR3 is TGTGCCAGCAGCCCTGGACAGGGGCGGAATGAAAAACTGTTTTTT. It codes for CASSPGQGRNEKLFF. The V call is TRBV12-3 or TRBV12-4, the J call TRBJ1-4; 9 nucleotides match TRBD1. J was trimmed by 5 bases and V by 6 bases; bases with no gene match: 7. CDR3 length equals 15 residues.

This CDR3 reads CASSQLSAGMATNTGELFF. CDR3 coding DNA: TGTGCCAGCTCACAGCTTTCGGCGGGAATGGCCACGAACACCGGGGAGCTGTTTTTT. The V and J genes are TRBV18 and TRBJ2-2; possibly TRBD2 for D (6 bases). The CDR3 length is 19 residues. Per the germline V gene, CDR1 is KGHSH and CDR2 is LQKENI. Trimming pared 4 bases from V and 0 bases from J, leaving 21 bases between.

This clonotype was counted only a few times. The V gene is TRBV29-1, the J gene TRBJ2-7; TRBD1 matches 9 bases. The CDR3 loop spans 14 amino acids. Germline V CDR1 and CDR2: SQVTM, ANQGSEA. Trimming took 1 base from V and 2 from J; bases not matched to a gene: 3. The CDR3 protein is CSVEVGQGAYEQYF. CDR3 sequence (DNA): TGCAGCGTTGAAGTGGGACAGGGAGCCTACGAGCAGTACTTC.

The chain joins TRBV19 to TRBJ2-1; the match to TRBD2 covers 8 bases. The CDR3 length is 14 residues. CDR1 and CDR2 from the germline V gene are LNHDA and SQIVND (reference sequence). Trimming removed 5 bases from V and 9 bases from J; junction bases left unmatched: 9. CDR3 in DNA: TGTGCCAGTAGTGGTTCCGGGACTAGAGGTGAGCAGTTCTTC. Protein product: CASSGSGTRGEQFF.

The chain combines TRBV5-1 with TRBJ2-3; D possibly corresponds to TRBD1 (5 bases). CDR3 length equals 15 residues. V lost 0 bases, J lost 10 bases, and 18 bases lay in between. From germline, CDR1 is SGHRS and CDR2 YFSETQ. The CDR3 region has the DNA TGCGCCAGCAGCTTGGAACAGGCCGCAAGACCTCCGCAGTATTTT. Its protein is CASSLEQAARPPQYF.

The gene calls are TRBV28 and TRBJ1-6, with D uncertain. The CDR3 length is 14 residues. Trimming removed 3 bases from V and 13 bases from J, with 16 bases in between. In germline, CDR1 is MDHEN, CDR2 SYDVKM. The CDR3 here is CASSLDPTPMPLHF. In nucleotides, the CDR3 is TGTGCCAGCAGTTTGGATCCGACGCCTATGCCCCTCCACTTT.

The V gene is TRBV30, the J gene TRBJ2-5, with 9 positions matching TRBD1. Germline assignment: CDR1 GTSNPN and CDR2 SVGIG (reference sequence). The CDR3 is made up of 14 amino acids. Trimming took 2 bases from V and 4 from J; bases not matched to a gene: 5. CDR3 in amino acids: CAWSQDRGGETQYF. In nucleotides, the CDR3 is TGTGCCTGGAGTCAGGACAGGGGTGGAGAGACCCAGTACTTC.

This clonotype was seen only once. The chain links TRBV28 to TRBJ1-1; D gene uncertain. Germline CDR1 and CDR2: MDHEN and SYDVKM. The CDR3 is 14 residues long. Trimming took 4 bases from V and 7 from J, leaving 16 bases between them. CDR3 nucleotide sequence: TGTGCCAGCAGTTCCCCGGGCCCCCGAGTTGAAGCTTTCTTT. It yields the protein CASSSPGPRVEAFF.

This chain uses TRBV7-2 with TRBJ2-2; 8 bases are shared with TRBD2. This CDR3 is built from 17 residues. J lost 4 bases, V lost 7 bases, and 14 bases had no gene match. Germline lookup yields CDR1 SGHTA and CDR2 FQGNSA. CDR3 nucleotides: TGTGCCAGCACCCAACCCAACGGGGGGGCAGGCACCGGGGAGCTGTTTTTT. Residues: CASTQPNGGAGTGELFF.

The chain links TRBV12-3 or TRBV12-4 to TRBJ2-1; 10 positions match TRBD2. Losses at the gene ends were 3 bases for V and 0 bases for J; bases not matched to a gene: 8. CDR3 length equals 18 residues. The CDR3 DNA is TGTGCCAGCAGTTTCGGCCTAGCGGGAGTTAGCTCCTACAATGAGCAGTTCTTC. Translating gives CASSFGLAGVSSYNEQFF.

The rearrangement joins TRBV7-9 to TRBJ2-4; D unclear. The germline gives CDR1 SEHNR, CDR2 FQNEAQ (reference sequence). The CDR3 is 11 amino acids. V was shortened by 6 bases and J by 8 bases, with 8 bases between the two germline ends. In DNA, the CDR3 is TGTGCCAGCAGTTCTCGAGACATTCAGTACTTC. Protein product: CASSSRDIQYF.

The chain uses TRBV20-1 and TRBJ1-5, with no clear D. Per germline, CDR1 DFQATT and CDR2 SNEGSKA (reference sequence). The V gene lost 0 bases and the J gene lost 2 bases, with 5 bases spanning the gap. This CDR3 region has 13 residues. In DNA form, the CDR3 reads TGCAGTGCTAGAGACTCCGGCAATCAGCCCCAGCATTTT. It yields the protein CSARDSGNQPQHF.

The chain employs TRBV20-1 and TRBJ1-1, with D possibly matching TRBD1 (5 bases). V lost 1 base and J 0 bases, leaving 15 bases between the germline ends. CDR1 and CDR2 from the germline V gene are DFQATT and SNEGSKA (reference sequence). The CDR3 loop spans 16 amino acids. CDR3: CSARVEGKGLNTEAFF. The CDR3 nucleotides are TGCAGTGCTAGAGTAGAGGGGAAGGGACTGAACACTGAAGCTTTCTTT.

V and J are TRBV19 and TRBJ2-5; 10 bases agree with TRBD2. The germline gives CDR1 LNHDA, CDR2 SQIVND (reference sequence). This CDR3 is built from 16 residues. Germline trimming cut 3 bases from V and 4 bases from J; bases unmatched to any gene: 8. DNA of the CDR3: TGTGCCAGTAGTATGGGCCTAGCGGGAGCTCGAGAGACCCAGTACTTC. This codes for CASSMGLAGARETQYF.

Here the CDR3 reads CASGLGPKTQYF. For the CDR3, the DNA is TGTGCTAGTGGTTTGGGGCCGAAGACCCAGTACTTC. This chain uses TRBV12-5 with TRBJ2-5; D is unclear. Germline CDR1 reads LGHNT; CDR2 reads FRNRAP. The CDR3 consists of 12 residues. The V and J ends lost 1 base and 6 bases respectively, with 6 bases between them.

CDR3 loop: CASSSQGTGNTIYF. The CDR3 DNA is TGTGCCAGCAGCTCCCAGGGAACTGGAAACACCATATATTTT. The chain recombines TRBV9 with TRBJ1-3; D possibly corresponds to TRBD1 (5 bases). CDR3 length: 14 amino acids. Germline lookup yields CDR1 SGDLS and CDR2 YYNGEE. The V and J ends lost 4 bases and 2 bases respectively, with 10 bases between them. Full variable domain (missing parts from reference TRBV9 and TRBJ1-3): DSGVTQTPKHLITATGQRVTLRCSPRSGDLSVYWYQQSLDQGLQFLIQYYNGEERAKGNILERFSAQQFPDLHSELNLSSLELGDSALYFCASSSQGTGNTIYFGEGSWLTVV.

The chain carries TRBV20-1 and TRBJ1-4, with 10 bases lining up with TRBD1. V dropped 0 bases and J dropped 7; count of bases not matched to a gene: 2. The CDR3 has 14 residues. Germline lookup yields CDR1 DFQATT and CDR2 SNEGSKA (reference sequence). The CDR3 loop reads CSARDRTGGEKLFF. The CDR3 coding sequence is TGCAGTGCTAGAGATCGGACAGGGGGTGAAAAACTGTTTTTT.

The V and J genes are TRBV18 and TRBJ1-2, with 8 bases matching TRBD1. The CDR3 runs 15 residues. Trimming took 0 bases from V and 4 from J; bases not matched to a gene: 4. Germline CDR1 and CDR2: KGHSH and LQKENI. As DNA, the CDR3 is TGTGCCAGCTCACCACCGTGGACAGGGACCTATGGCTACACCTTC. Translating gives CASSPPWTGTYGYTF.

The chain recombines TRBV15 with TRBJ1-5; D is possibly TRBD1 (6 bases). Germline V gives CDR1 LNHNV, CDR2 YYDKDF (reference sequence). This CDR3 region has 15 residues. V was trimmed by 1 base and J by 5 bases, leaving 12 bases between them. Written as DNA, the CDR3 is TGTGCCACCAGCAGAGTTGACAGGTTGTATCAGCCCCAGCATTTT. It yields the protein CATSRVDRLYQPQHF. Looking up the rest from reference TRBV15 and TRBJ1-5 gives the full variable domain: DAMVIQNPRYQVTQFGKPVTLSCSQTLNHNVMYWYQQKSSQAPKLLFHYYDKDFNNEADTPDNFQSRRPNTSFCFLDIRSPGLGDTAMYLCATSRVDRLYQPQHFGDGTRLSIL.

V usage is TRBV15 and J usage is TRBJ2-3; D not certain. The CDR3 has 16 amino acids. The germline V and J ends were trimmed by 0 bases and 0 bases, with 10 bases remaining between them. Germline CDR1 LNHNV, CDR2 YYDKDF (reference sequence). CDR3 in DNA: TGTGCCACCAGCAGAGATCGCGGCAAGAGCACAGATACGCAGTATTTT. It specifies CATSRDRGKSTDTQYF.